A selection of T cell receptor beta chains follows, all from one sample in a study of Graves' ophthalmopathy and Graves' hyperthyroidism. TCRdb reprocessed the multiplex PCR reads with MiXCR, giving one entry per CDR3 protein. The repertoire holds roughly 400,000 distinct CDR3 sequences, approximately 18% seen once, with 2% to 3% in the top ten. Sequenced input: peripheral blood. Source of these receptors: an adult woman with stable Graves' hyperthyroidism. Both conserved end residues are part of each CDR3. The order of the fields is V gene, J gene, clone size, D gene, CDR3 protein, CDR3 DNA. The D gene is left open where the match is weak. A clone size is listed for some rows: how often the clone was seen (once, few, many), or a class if it is expanded.

V gene: TRBV6-1
J gene: TRBJ1-6
clone size: many
D gene: NA
CDR3 protein: CASSEQGASYNSPLHF
CDR3 DNA: TGTGCCAGCAGTGAACAGGGTGCTTCCTATAATTCACCCCTCCACTTT

V gene: TRBV5-1
J gene: TRBJ2-7
clone size: few
D gene: TRBD1
CDR3 protein: CASSPGQGGSEQYF
CDR3 DNA: TGCGCCAGCAGTCCGGGACAGGGTGGGTCCGAGCAGTACTTC

V gene: TRBV12-3/TRBV12-4
J gene: TRBJ2-2
clone size: many
D gene: NA
CDR3 protein: CASSLTSQWAGELFF
CDR3 DNA: TGTGCCAGCAGTTTAACGTCTCAGTGGGCCGGGGAGCTGTTTTTT

V gene: TRBV19
J gene: TRBJ2-5
clone size: many
D gene: NA
CDR3 protein: CASSMRGAGETQYF
CDR3 DNA: TGTGCCAGTAGTATGAGGGGGGCTGGGGAGACCCAGTACTTC

V gene: TRBV15
J gene: TRBJ1-3
clone size: many
D gene: NA
CDR3 protein: CATSRAEGITGNTIYF
CDR3 DNA: TGTGCCACCAGCAGAGCGGAGGGGATTACTGGAAACACCATATATTTT

V gene: TRBV28
J gene: TRBJ2-2
clone size: many
D gene: NA
CDR3 protein: CASSFKAVKTGELFF
CDR3 DNA: TGTGCCAGCAGTTTTAAGGCAGTGAAGACCGGGGAGCTGTTTTTT

V gene: TRBV12-3/TRBV12-4
J gene: TRBJ2-7
clone size: many
D gene: NA
CDR3 protein: CASSLSTGSSYEQYF
CDR3 DNA: TGTGCCAGCAGTTTAAGCACGGGAAGCTCCTACGAGCAGTACTTC

V gene: TRBV12-5
J gene: TRBJ2-7
clone size: many
D gene: NA
CDR3 protein: CASGPDSSYEQYF
CDR3 DNA: TGTGCTAGTGGACCCGATAGCTCCTACGAGCAGTACTTC

V gene: TRBV20-1
J gene: TRBJ1-5
clone size: many
D gene: NA
CDR3 protein: CSTSGTPENQPQHF
CDR3 DNA: TGCAGTACTTCCGGGACACCAGAAAATCAGCCCCAGCATTTT

V gene: TRBV28
J gene: TRBJ1-3
clone size: many
D gene: NA
CDR3 protein: CASTEDRYTIYF
CDR3 DNA: TGTGCCAGCACCGAAGATAGGTACACCATATATTTT

V gene: TRBV28
J gene: TRBJ1-1
clone size: many
D gene: NA
CDR3 protein: CASSSTAEAFF
CDR3 DNA: TGTGCCAGCAGTTCGACGGCTGAAGCTTTCTTT

V gene: TRBV6-1
J gene: TRBJ2-5
clone size: many
D gene: TRBD2
CDR3 protein: CASREELAGGWETQYF
CDR3 DNA: TGTGCCAGCCGGGAAGAACTAGCGGGAGGGTGGGAGACCCAGTACTTC

V gene: TRBV6-2/TRBV6-3
J gene: TRBJ2-5
clone size: many
D gene: TRBD2
CDR3 protein: CASSYRLAETQYF
CDR3 DNA: TGTGCCAGCAGTTACAGACTAGCGGAGACCCAGTACTTC

V gene: TRBV11-1
J gene: TRBJ2-3
clone size: few
D gene: NA
CDR3 protein: CASSLSGESTDTQYF
CDR3 DNA: TGTGCCAGCAGCTTATCGGGGGAGTCCACAGATACGCAGTATTTT

V gene: TRBV10-3
J gene: TRBJ2-7
clone size: many
D gene: TRBD1
CDR3 protein: CAITPTDRGDEQYF
CDR3 DNA: TGTGCCATCACTCCGACGGACAGGGGGGACGAGCAGTACTTC

V gene: TRBV12-3/TRBV12-4
J gene: TRBJ2-7
clone size: NA
D gene: NA
CDR3 protein: CASSRGGGRRNYEQYF
CDR3 DNA: TGTGCCAGCAGCCGAGGGGGGGGAAGGCGGAATTACGAGCAGTACTTC

V gene: TRBV29-1
J gene: TRBJ2-7
clone size: many
D gene: NA
CDR3 protein: CSASSSRAEQYF
CDR3 DNA: TGCAGCGCCTCAAGCTCGAGGGCCGAGCAGTACTTC

V gene: TRBV28
J gene: TRBJ1-5
clone size: NA
D gene: NA
CDR3 protein: CASSQSGVGNQPQHF
CDR3 DNA: TGTGCCAGCAGTCAGTCCGGGGTCGGCAATCAGCCCCAGCATTTT

V gene: TRBV28
J gene: TRBJ1-1
clone size: many
D gene: NA
CDR3 protein: CASRVSSTEAFF
CDR3 DNA: TGTGCCAGCAGGGTTAGTAGCACTGAAGCTTTCTTT

V gene: TRBV6-1
J gene: TRBJ2-2
clone size: many
D gene: TRBD2
CDR3 protein: CASCGTSLWSAGELFF
CDR3 DNA: TGTGCCAGCTGCGGGACTAGTCTTTGGTCCGCCGGGGAGCTGTTTTTT

V gene: TRBV2
J gene: TRBJ2-5
clone size: many
D gene: TRBD2
CDR3 protein: CASSQLAGGLETQYF
CDR3 DNA: TGTGCCAGCAGCCAACTAGCGGGAGGGCTTGAGACCCAGTACTTC

V gene: TRBV12-5
J gene: TRBJ2-7
clone size: many
D gene: NA
CDR3 protein: CASGWGSPTSYEQYF
CDR3 DNA: TGTGCTAGTGGTTGGGGGAGCCCCACCTCCTACGAGCAGTACTTC

V gene: TRBV5-5
J gene: TRBJ2-2
clone size: few
D gene: NA
CDR3 protein: CASNQGWGSNTGELFF
CDR3 DNA: TGTGCCAGCAACCAGGGTTGGGGGTCGAACACCGGGGAGCTGTTTTTT

V gene: TRBV15
J gene: TRBJ1-1
clone size: many
D gene: TRBD1
CDR3 protein: CATSTGQRTEAFF
CDR3 DNA: TGTGCCACCAGCACGGGACAGAGAACTGAAGCTTTCTTT

V gene: TRBV4-1
J gene: TRBJ2-2
clone size: many
D gene: TRBD2
CDR3 protein: CASSLRTSGAELFF
CDR3 DNA: TGCGCCAGCAGCCTCCGGACTAGCGGGGCCGAGCTGTTTTTT

V gene: TRBV27
J gene: TRBJ2-7
clone size: many
D gene: NA
CDR3 protein: CASSILGTYEQYF
CDR3 DNA: TGTGCCAGCAGCATTCTAGGGACCTACGAGCAGTACTTC